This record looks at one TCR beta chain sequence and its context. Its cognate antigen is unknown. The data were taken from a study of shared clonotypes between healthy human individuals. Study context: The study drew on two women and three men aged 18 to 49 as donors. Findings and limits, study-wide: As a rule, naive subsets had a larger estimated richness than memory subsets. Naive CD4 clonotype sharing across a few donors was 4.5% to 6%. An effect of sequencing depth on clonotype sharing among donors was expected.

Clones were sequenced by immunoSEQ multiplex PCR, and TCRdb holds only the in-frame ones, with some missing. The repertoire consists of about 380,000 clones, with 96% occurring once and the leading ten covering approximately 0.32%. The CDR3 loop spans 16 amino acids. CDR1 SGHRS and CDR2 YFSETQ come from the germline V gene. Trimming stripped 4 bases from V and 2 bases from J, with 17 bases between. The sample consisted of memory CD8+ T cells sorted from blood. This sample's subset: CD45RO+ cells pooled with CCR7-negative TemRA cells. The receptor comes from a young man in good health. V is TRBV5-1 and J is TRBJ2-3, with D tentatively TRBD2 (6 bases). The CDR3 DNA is TGCGCCAGCAGCCCCCCTTTCGCGGGAACCACAGATACGCAGTATTTT. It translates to CASSPPFAGTTDTQYF.